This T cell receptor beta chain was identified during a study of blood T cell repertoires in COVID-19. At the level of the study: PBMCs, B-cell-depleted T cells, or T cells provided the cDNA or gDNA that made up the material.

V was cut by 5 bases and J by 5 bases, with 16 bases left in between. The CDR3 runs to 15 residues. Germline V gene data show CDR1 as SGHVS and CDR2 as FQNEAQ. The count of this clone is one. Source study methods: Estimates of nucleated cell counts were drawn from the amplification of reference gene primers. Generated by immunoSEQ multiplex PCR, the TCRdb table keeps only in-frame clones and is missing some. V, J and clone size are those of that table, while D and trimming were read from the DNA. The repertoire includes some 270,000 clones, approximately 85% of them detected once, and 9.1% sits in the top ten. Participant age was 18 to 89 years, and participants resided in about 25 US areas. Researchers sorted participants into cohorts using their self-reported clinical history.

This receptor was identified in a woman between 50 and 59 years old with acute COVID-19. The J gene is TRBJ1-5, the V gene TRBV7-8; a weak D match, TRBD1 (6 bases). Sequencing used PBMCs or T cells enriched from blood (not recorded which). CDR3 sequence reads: CASSTYRDKYQPQHF. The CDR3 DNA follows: TGTGCCAGCAGCACTTACCGGGACAAATATCAGCCCCAGCATTTT.